The clone carrying this T cell receptor beta chain was seen a handful of times. Its antigen is undetermined. Prepared libraries of TCR beta cDNA carried unique molecular identifiers. In TCRdb, the PCR reads were re-called with MiXCR into one record per CDR3 protein. The sample lists almost 700,000 distinct CDR3 sequences; 59% were seen once. The sample is drawn from a study of post-analysis software for immune sequencing data. Study context: The courses of disease that were included comprised relapsing-remitting, secondary progressive and progressive-relapsing multiple sclerosis.

Study observations and caveats: Batch-matched samples strongly co-clustered by F measure. Multiple sclerosis patients showed significantly lower normalized Chao1 diversity than controls did. Roughly 5 TRBV segments, including TRBV5-6, TRBV5-1 and TRBV20-1, were more frequent in patients than controls.

CDR3 length equals 15 residues. In germline, CDR1 is SGDLS, CDR2 YYNGEE. Trimming took off 0 bases at V and 0 bases at J, with 10 bases between the two ends. The receptor was derived from a girl aged 2 to 9 with multiple sclerosis. Sample: blood. The V call is TRBV9, the J call TRBJ2-7, with D perhaps TRBD2 (6 bases). In DNA, the CDR3 is TGTGCCAGCAGCGTAGCTGGGGGGAGCTCCTACGAGCAGTACTTC. Its translation is CASSVAGGSSYEQYF.